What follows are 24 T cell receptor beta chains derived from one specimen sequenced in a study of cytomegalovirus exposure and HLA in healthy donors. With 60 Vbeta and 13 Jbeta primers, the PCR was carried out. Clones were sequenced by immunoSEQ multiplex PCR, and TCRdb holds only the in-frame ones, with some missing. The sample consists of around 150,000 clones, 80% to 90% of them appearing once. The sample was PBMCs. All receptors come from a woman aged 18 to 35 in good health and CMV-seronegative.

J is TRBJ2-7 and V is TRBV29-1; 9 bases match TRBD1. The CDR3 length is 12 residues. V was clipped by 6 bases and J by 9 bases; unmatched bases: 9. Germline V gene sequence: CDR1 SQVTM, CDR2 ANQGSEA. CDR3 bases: TGCAGCGTCACCGGGACAGGGTTTTTGCAGTACTTC. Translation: CSVTGTGFLQYF.

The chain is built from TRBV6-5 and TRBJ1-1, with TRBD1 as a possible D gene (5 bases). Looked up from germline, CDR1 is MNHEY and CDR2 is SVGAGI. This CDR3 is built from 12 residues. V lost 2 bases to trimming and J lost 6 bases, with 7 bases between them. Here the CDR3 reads CASSYRGAEAFF. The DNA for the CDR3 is TGTGCCAGCAGTTACAGGGGCGCTGAAGCTTTCTTT.

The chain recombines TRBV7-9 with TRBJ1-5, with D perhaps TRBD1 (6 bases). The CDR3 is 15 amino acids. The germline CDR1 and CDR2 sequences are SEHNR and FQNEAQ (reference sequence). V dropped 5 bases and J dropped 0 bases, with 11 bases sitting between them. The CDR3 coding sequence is TGTGCCAGCAGCGACGGACAGCTTAGCAATCAGCCCCAGCATTTT. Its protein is CASSDGQLSNQPQHF.

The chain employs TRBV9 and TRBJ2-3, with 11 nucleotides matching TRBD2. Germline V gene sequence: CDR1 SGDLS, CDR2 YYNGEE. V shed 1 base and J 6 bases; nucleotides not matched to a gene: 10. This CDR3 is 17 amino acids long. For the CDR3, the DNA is TGTGCCAGCAGCGTACACCCCGGGACTAGCGGCTCCGATACGCAGTATTTT. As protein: CASSVHPGTSGSDTQYF.

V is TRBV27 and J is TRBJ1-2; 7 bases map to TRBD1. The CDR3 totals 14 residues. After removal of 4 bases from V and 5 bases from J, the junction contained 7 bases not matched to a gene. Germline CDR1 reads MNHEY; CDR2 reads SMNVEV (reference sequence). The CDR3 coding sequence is TGTGCCAGCAGTTGGTCACAGGGGTTGTATGGCTACACCTTC. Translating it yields CASSWSQGLYGYTF.

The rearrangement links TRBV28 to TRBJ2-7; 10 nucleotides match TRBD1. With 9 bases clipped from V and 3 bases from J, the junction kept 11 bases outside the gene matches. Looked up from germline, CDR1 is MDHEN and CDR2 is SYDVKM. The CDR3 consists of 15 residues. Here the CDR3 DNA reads TGTGCCAGTCAGGGTTTGGGACAGGGGAACTACGAGCAGTACTTC. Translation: CASQGLGQGNYEQYF.

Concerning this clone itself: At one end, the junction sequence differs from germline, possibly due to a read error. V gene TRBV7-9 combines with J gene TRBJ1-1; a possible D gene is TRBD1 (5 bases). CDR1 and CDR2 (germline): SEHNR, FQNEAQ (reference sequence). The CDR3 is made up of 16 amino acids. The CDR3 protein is CSSSLRGRVGNTEAFF. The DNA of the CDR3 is TGTTCCAGCAGCTTACGGGGGAGGGTAGGGAACACTGAAGCTTTCTTT.

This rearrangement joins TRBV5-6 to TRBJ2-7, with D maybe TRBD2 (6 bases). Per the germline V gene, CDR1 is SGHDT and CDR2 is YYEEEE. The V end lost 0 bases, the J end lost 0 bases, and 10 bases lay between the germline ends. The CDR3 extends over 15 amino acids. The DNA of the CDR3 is TGTGCCAGCAGCTTGGCCGGCGGGACCTCCTACGAGCAGTACTTC. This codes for CASSLAGGTSYEQYF.

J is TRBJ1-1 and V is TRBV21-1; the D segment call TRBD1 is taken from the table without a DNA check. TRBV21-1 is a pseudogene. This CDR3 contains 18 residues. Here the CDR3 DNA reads TGTGCCAGCAGCACCACAGCCGGGACAGGGTGGATTAGCCATGAAGCTTTCTTT. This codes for CASSTTAGTGWISHEAFF.

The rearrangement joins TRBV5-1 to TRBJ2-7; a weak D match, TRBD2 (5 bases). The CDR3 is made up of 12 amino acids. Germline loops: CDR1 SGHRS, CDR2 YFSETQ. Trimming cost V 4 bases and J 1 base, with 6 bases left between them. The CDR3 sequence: CASSRESYEQYF. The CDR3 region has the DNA TGCGCCAGCAGCCGGGAATCCTACGAGCAGTACTTC. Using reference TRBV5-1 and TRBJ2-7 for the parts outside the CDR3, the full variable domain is KAGVTQTPRYLIKTRGQQVTLSCSPISGHRSVSWYQQTPGQGLQFLFEYFSETQRNKGNFPGRFSGRQFSNSRSEMNVSTLELGDSALYLCASSRESYEQYFGPGTRLTVT.

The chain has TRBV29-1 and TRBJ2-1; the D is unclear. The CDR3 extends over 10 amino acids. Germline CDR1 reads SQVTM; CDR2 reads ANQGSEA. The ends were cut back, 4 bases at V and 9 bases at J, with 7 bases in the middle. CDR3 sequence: CSVGTREQFF. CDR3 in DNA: TGCAGCGTTGGCACGCGTGAGCAGTTCTTC.

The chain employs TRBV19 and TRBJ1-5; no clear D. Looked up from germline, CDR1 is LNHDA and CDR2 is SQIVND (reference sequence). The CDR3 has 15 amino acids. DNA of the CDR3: TGTGCGGCGGGCAGGTCAAACCCCCTCAATCAGCCCCAGCATTTT. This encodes CAAGRSNPLNQPQHF.

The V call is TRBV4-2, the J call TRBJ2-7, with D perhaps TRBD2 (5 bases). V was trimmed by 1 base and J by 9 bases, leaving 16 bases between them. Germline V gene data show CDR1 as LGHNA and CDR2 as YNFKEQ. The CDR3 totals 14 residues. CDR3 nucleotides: TGTGCCAGCAGCCAAGCGGGAAGCAATTTTGTGCAGTACTTC. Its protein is CASSQAGSNFVQYF.

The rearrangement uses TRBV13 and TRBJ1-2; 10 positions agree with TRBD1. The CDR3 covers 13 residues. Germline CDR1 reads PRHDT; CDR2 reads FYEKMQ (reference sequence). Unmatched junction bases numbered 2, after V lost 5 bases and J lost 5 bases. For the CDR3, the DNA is TGTGCCAGCAGCGAGGGACAGGGGTATGGCTACACCTTC. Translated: CASSEGQGYGYTF.

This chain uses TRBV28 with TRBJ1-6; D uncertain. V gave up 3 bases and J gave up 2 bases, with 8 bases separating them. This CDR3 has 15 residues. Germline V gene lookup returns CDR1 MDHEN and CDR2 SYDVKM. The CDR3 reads CASSFPGTYNSPLHF. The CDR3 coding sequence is TGTGCCAGCAGTTTTCCCGGGACCTATAATTCACCCCTCCACTTT.

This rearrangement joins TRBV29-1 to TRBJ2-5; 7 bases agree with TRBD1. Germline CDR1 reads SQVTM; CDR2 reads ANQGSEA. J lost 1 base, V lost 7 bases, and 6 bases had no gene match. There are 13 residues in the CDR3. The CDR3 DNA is TGCAGCGAGAGACAGGGCCCCCAAGAGACCCAGTACTTC. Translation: CSERQGPQETQYF.

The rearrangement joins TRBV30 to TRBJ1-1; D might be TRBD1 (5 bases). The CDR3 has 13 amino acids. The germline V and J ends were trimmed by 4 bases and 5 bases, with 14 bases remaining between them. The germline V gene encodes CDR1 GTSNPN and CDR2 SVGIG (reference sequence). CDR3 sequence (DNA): TGTGCCTGGATTGCGGGACCGGGGACTGAAGCTTTCTTT. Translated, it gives CAWIAGPGTEAFF.

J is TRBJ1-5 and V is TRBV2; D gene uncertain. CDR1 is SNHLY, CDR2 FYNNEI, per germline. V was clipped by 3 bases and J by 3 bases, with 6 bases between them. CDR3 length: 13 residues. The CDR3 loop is CASSDRYNQPQHF. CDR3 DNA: TGTGCCAGCAGTGACAGGTACAATCAGCCCCAGCATTTT.

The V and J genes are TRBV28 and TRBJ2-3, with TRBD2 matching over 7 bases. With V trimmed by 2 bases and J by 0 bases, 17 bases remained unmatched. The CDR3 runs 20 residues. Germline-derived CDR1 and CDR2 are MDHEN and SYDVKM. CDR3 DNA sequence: TGTGCCAGCAGTTTAGGTCGCTGGGGGGGATCCCGTACTAGCACAGATACGCAGTATTTT. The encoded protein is CASSLGRWGGSRTSTDTQYF.

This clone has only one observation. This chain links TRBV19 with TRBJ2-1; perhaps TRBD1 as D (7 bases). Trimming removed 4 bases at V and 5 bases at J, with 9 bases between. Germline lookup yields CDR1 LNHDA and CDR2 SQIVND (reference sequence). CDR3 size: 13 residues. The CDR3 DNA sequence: TGTGCCAGTAGTACCAGGGGGGACAATGAGCAGTTCTTC. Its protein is CASSTRGDNEQFF.

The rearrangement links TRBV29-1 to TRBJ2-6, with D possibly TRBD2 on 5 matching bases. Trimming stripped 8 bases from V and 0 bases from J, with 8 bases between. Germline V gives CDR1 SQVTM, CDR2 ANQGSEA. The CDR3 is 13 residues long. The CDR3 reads CSPGSSGANVLTF. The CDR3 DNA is TGCAGCCCTGGGAGCTCTGGGGCCAACGTCCTGACTTTC.

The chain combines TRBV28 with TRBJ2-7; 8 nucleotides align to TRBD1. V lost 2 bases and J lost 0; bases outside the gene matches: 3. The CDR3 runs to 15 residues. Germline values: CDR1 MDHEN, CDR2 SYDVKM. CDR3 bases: TGTGCCAGCAGTTTAGGGGGGACAGGCTCCTACGAGCAGTACTTC. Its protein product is CASSLGGTGSYEQYF.

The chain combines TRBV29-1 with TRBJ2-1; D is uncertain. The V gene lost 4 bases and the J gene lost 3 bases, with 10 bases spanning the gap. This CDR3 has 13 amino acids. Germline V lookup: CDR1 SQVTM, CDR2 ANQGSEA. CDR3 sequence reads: CSVGALDYNEQFF. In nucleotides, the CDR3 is TGCAGCGTTGGAGCGCTGGACTACAATGAGCAGTTCTTC.

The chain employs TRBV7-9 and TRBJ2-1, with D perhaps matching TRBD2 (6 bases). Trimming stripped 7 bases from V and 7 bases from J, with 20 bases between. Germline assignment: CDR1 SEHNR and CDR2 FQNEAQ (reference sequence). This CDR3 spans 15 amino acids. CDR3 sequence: CASILGAGSWNEQFF. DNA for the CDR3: TGTGCCAGCATCCTAGGGGCGGGGTCGTGGAATGAGCAGTTCTTC. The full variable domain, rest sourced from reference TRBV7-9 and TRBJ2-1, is DTGVSQNPRHKITKRGQNVTFRCDPISEHNRLYWYRQTLGQGPEFLTYFQNEAQLEKSRLLSDRFSAERPKGSFSTLEIQRTEQGDSAMYLCASILGAGSWNEQFFGPGTRLTVL.